Listed below are T cell receptor beta chains from one sample, sequenced in a study of T cell responses to AZD1222 COVID-19 vaccine. TCRdb keeps only in-frame clones here, not all; method: immunoSEQ multiplex PCR. The sample contains roughly 150,000 clones, more than 85% of which appear only once. The specimen was peripheral blood, collected 28 days after the second AZD1222 dose. These receptors were obtained from an adult who received the AZD1222 COVID-19 vaccine. Both conserved end residues are part of each CDR3. The D gene is left open where the match is weak. Only some rows state a clone size, as once, few, many or a class for expanded clones.

D: TRBD2
size: -
J: TRBJ2-7
V: TRBV6-5
CDR3: CASSRTSGFSYEQYF
DNA: TGTGCCAGCAGCCGGACTAGCGGGTTTTCCTACGAGCAGTACTTC

D: -
size: -
J: TRBJ1-1
V: TRBV9
CDR3: CASSPSVYAEAFF
DNA: TGTGCCAGCAGCCCCTCAGTCTACGCTGAAGCTTTCTTT

D: TRBD1
size: -
J: TRBJ1-2
V: TRBV25-1
CDR3: CASSKDRARGYTF
DNA: TGTGCCAGCAGTAAGGACAGGGCGCGGGGCTACACCTTC

D: -
size: once
J: TRBJ2-7
V: TRBV30
CDR3: CAWSRWSSKLETSYEQYF
DNA: TGTGCCTGGAGTAGGTGGTCCTCGAAACTCGAGACTTCCTACGAGCAGTACTTC

D: -
size: -
J: TRBJ1-4
V: TRBV7-9
CDR3: CASSPMRWVRTNEKLFF
DNA: TGTGCCAGCAGCCCCATGAGATGGGTTCGGACTAATGAAAAACTGTTTTTT

D: -
size: -
J: TRBJ2-2
V: TRBV19
CDR3: CASSMSHTFPANTGELFF
DNA: TGTGCCAGTAGTATGTCTCACACATTCCCCGCGAACACCGGGGAGCTGTTTTTT

D: TRBD1
size: once
J: TRBJ1-1
V: TRBV5-1
CDR3: CASRRGQTEAFF
DNA: TGCGCCAGCAGGAGGGGGCAGACTGAAGCTTTCTTT

D: -
size: -
J: TRBJ1-2
V: TRBV29-1
CDR3: CSVDPSSYGYTF
DNA: TGCAGCGTTGACCCGTCCAGTTACGGCTACACCTTC

D: TRBD1
size: few
J: TRBJ1-3
V: TRBV7-9
CDR3: CASSKGQVSFSGNTIYF
DNA: TGTGCCAGCAGCAAAGGACAGGTATCCTTCTCTGGAAACACCATATATTTT

D: TRBD2
size: -
J: TRBJ2-1
V: TRBV6-5
CDR3: CASSYSGRVYNEQFF
DNA: TGTGCCAGCAGTTACAGCGGGAGGGTCTACAATGAGCAGTTCTTC

D: -
size: few
J: TRBJ2-3
V: TRBV7-6
CDR3: CASSLTAGQDTQYF
DNA: TGTGCCAGCAGCTTAACAGCAGGACAGGATACGCAGTATTTT

D: TRBD1
size: -
J: TRBJ1-1
V: TRBV12-5
CDR3: CASGLTTGGSATEAFF
DNA: TGTGCTAGTGGTTTGACGACAGGGGGCTCGGCCACTGAAGCTTTCTTT

D: TRBD2
size: -
J: TRBJ2-1
V: TRBV7-3
CDR3: CASSFSGSNEQFF
DNA: TGTGCCAGCAGCTTTAGCGGGAGCAATGAGCAGTTCTTC

D: TRBD2
size: -
J: TRBJ2-7
V: TRBV18
CDR3: CASSPTSGNEQYF
DNA: TGTGCCAGCTCTCCGACTAGCGGGAACGAGCAGTACTTC

D: -
size: -
J: TRBJ1-5
V: TRBV27
CDR3: CASRQWGNNQPQHF
DNA: TGTGCCAGCAGGCAGTGGGGAAACAATCAGCCCCAGCATTTT

D: TRBD1
size: -
J: TRBJ2-5
V: TRBV5-1
CDR3: CASSVQTGAEETQYF
DNA: TGCGCCAGCAGCGTCCAAACAGGGGCTGAGGAGACCCAGTACTTC

D: TRBD1
size: once
J: TRBJ1-5
V: TRBV10-3
CDR3: CAISESVQGGQPQHF
DNA: TGTGCCATCAGTGAGTCGGTGCAGGGGGGTCAGCCCCAGCATTTT

D: -
size: -
J: TRBJ1-6
V: TRBV27
CDR3: CASTNTLGAGSPLHF
DNA: TGTGCCAGCACTAATACGTTGGGGGCAGGTTCACCCCTCCACTTT

D: -
size: -
J: TRBJ2-1
V: TRBV7-6
CDR3: CASSLADSSYNEQFF
DNA: TGTGCCAGCAGCTTAGCGGATAGCTCCTACAATGAGCAGTTCTTC

D: -
size: -
J: TRBJ2-6
V: TRBV12-3/TRBV12-4
CDR3: CASRVSGANVLTF
DNA: TGTGCCAGCAGGGTGTCTGGGGCCAACGTCCTGACTTTC

D: -
size: -
J: TRBJ2-3
V: TRBV11-2
CDR3: CAIPGGSGRFDTQYF
DNA: TGTGCCATTCCAGGGGGTAGCGGGCGGTTTGATACGCAGTATTTT

D: TRBD1
size: -
J: TRBJ2-7
V: TRBV27
CDR3: CASSFPQGPQYF
DNA: TGTGCCAGCAGTTTCCCACAGGGGCCACAGTACTTC

D: -
size: -
J: TRBJ1-2
V: TRBV2
CDR3: CASSEPRAASNYGYTF
DNA: TGTGCCAGCAGTGAGCCCCGGGCGGCTTCTAACTATGGCTACACCTTC

D: -
size: -
J: TRBJ1-1
V: TRBV19
CDR3: CASSIGGRVFGNFF
DNA: TGTGCCAGTAGTATAGGGGGCAGGGTATTCGGGAATTTCTTT

D: TRBD1
size: -
J: TRBJ2-7
V: TRBV19
CDR3: CASSGQGEVYEQYF
DNA: TGTGCCAGTAGTGGACAGGGGGAAGTTTACGAGCAGTACTTC

D: TRBD1
size: -
J: TRBJ1-5
V: TRBV5-1
CDR3: CASSTGAVNQPQHF
DNA: TGCGCCAGCTCCACAGGGGCGGTCAATCAGCCCCAGCATTTT

D: TRBD1
size: -
J: TRBJ1-1
V: TRBV19
CDR3: CATNPTGSTEAFF
DNA: TGTGCCACCAACCCGACAGGGTCCACTGAAGCTTTCTTT

D: -
size: -
J: TRBJ1-1
V: TRBV15
CDR3: CATSSPGDGATEAFF
DNA: TGTGCCACCAGCAGTCCAGGGGATGGTGCCACTGAAGCTTTCTTT

D: -
size: -
J: TRBJ1-5
V: TRBV27
CDR3: CASSFVGNQPQHF
DNA: TGTGCCAGCAGTTTTGTCGGCAATCAGCCCCAGCATTTT

D: -
size: -
J: TRBJ2-7
V: TRBV5-8
CDR3: CASSPQQLYSYEQYF
DNA: TGTGCCAGCAGCCCCCAACAGTTATACTCCTACGAGCAGTACTTC

D: -
size: -
J: TRBJ1-1
V: TRBV14
CDR3: CASSQDSRNTEAFF
DNA: TGTGCCAGCAGCCAAGATAGCAGGAACACTGAAGCTTTCTTT

D: -
size: once
J: TRBJ2-5
V: TRBV6-5
CDR3: CASSDQAPRGTQYF
DNA: TGTGCCAGCAGCGACCAGGCCCCGAGAGGGACCCAGTACTTC

D: -
size: -
J: TRBJ2-5
V: TRBV10-2
CDR3: CASSEEFPTQYF
DNA: TGCGCCAGCAGTGAGGAGTTCCCGACCCAGTACTTC

D: -
size: -
J: TRBJ2-1
V: TRBV6-4
CDR3: CASSDWLGGQFF
DNA: TGTGCCAGCAGTGACTGGCTGGGGGGGCAGTTCTTC

D: -
size: -
J: TRBJ1-6
V: TRBV7-8
CDR3: CASSLRSGGISYNSPLHF
DNA: TGTGCCAGCAGCTTACGATCCGGGGGTATATCTTATAATTCACCCCTCCACTTT

D: TRBD1
size: -
J: TRBJ2-5
V: TRBV28
CDR3: CASLAGGHHQETQYF
DNA: TGTGCCAGCCTCGCAGGGGGTCATCACCAAGAGACCCAGTACTTC